This TCR beta chain comes out of a study of cytomegalovirus exposure and HLA in healthy donors. Broader study findings: TRBV6-2, TRBV6-3 and some other V segments were unresolvable in 87-base-pair reads.

PCR involved 60 Vbeta and 13 Jbeta primers. Here immunoSEQ multiplex PCR was the method, and the copy in TCRdb shows in-frame clones only, minus some. The table includes some 170,000 clones, approximately 80% detected once. With regard to this clone: Its cognate antigen is unknown.

The CDR3 runs to 16 residues. Trimming removed 6 bases at V and 0 bases at J, with 15 bases between. CDR1 and CDR2 (germline): MNHEY, SMNVEV (reference sequence). Sequenced material: PBMCs. The genes are TRBV27 and TRBJ2-1, with D hard to call. The TCR originated in a woman aged 25 to 39 in good health and CMV-seropositive. The DNA of the CDR3 is TGTGCCAGCAGACCGGCTCGCGGAAGCTCCTACAATGAGCAGTTCTTC. Translated: CASRPARGSSYNEQFF.